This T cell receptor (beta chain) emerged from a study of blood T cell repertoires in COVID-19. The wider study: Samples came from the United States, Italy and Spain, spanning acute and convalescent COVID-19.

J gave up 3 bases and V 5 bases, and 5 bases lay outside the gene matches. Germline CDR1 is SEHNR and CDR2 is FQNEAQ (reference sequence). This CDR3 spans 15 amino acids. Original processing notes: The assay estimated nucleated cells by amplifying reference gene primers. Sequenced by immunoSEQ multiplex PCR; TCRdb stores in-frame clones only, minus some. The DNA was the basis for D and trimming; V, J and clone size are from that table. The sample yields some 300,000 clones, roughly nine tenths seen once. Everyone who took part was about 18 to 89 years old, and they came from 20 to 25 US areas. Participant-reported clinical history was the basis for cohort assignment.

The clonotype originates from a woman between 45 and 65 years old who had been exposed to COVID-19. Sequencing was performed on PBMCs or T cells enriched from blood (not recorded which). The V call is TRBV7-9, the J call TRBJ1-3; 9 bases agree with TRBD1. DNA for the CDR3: TGTGCCAGCAGCCGTACAGGGGGCGGTGGAAACACCATATATTTT. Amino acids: CASSRTGGGGNTIYF. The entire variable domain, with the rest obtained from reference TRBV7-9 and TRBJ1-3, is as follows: DTGVSQNPRHKITKRGQNVTFRCDPISEHNRLYWYRQTLGQGPEFLTYFQNEAQLEKSRLLSDRFSAERPKGSFSTLEIQRTEQGDSAMYLCASSRTGGGGNTIYFGEGSWLTVV.